Listed below are T cell receptor beta chains from one sample, sequenced in a study of cytomegalovirus exposure and HLA in healthy donors. Sequencing used immunoSEQ multiplex PCR; TCRdb keeps in-frame clones, though not all of them. This sample has roughly 69,000 clones, with roughly two thirds found just once. The sample was PBMCs. These receptors all stem from a man aged 45-65 years in good health and CMV-seronegative. Each CDR3 is given with its conserved first and last residue. A D gene is named only where the DNA matches it firmly. Expanded clones get a size class; other rows say once, few or many, or leave the size out.

d_call	clone_size	v_call	j_call	cdr3_nt	cdr3_aa
-	few	TRBV30	TRBJ2-3	TGTGCCTGGAACATCAATACAGATACGCAGTATTTT	CAWNINTDTQYF
-	-	TRBV27	TRBJ1-4	TGTGCCAGCAGTTTACGGGGGGGCCCTGCAACTAATGAAAAACTGTTTTTT	CASSLRGGPATNEKLFF
-	few	TRBV5-4	TRBJ1-3	TGTGCCAGCAGCTCGATCGGAGCTTACTCTGGAAACACCATATATTTT	CASSSIGAYSGNTIYF
TRBD2	-	TRBV7-6	TRBJ2-1	TGTGCCAGCAGCTTCAGCGGGGGGGCGAGGAATGAGCAGTTCTTC	CASSFSGGARNEQFF
-	-	TRBV27	TRBJ1-1	TGTGCCAGCAGTTCCCGGACTGAAGCTTTCTTT	CASSSRTEAFF
-	-	TRBV29-1	TRBJ1-1	TGCAGCGTTGATGAGATGGGCACTGAAGCTTCCTTT	CSVDEMGTEASF
-	-	TRBV27	TRBJ2-7	TGTGCCAGCAGTTCCGATAGGGGGGGGGCCTACGAGCAGTACTTC	CASSSDRGGAYEQYF
TRBD1	-	TRBV5-1	TRBJ2-2	TGCGCCAGCAGCCGGACAGGGAACACCGGGGAGCTGTTTTTT	CASSRTGNTGELFF
-	-	TRBV7-3	TRBJ2-3	TGTGCCAGCAGCCAGGCGATGTGGGCAGATACGCAGTATTTT	CASSQAMWADTQYF
-	-	TRBV5-1	TRBJ1-1	TGCGCCAGCAGCTTGGGGGGTAGCGGGGTTGGAGCTTTCTTT	CASSLGGSGVGAFF
-	-	TRBV30	TRBJ1-5	TGTGCCTGGAGCAGGCAGGGGTTCGGAATGCCCCAGCATTTT	CAWSRQGFGMPQHF
-	-	TRBV9	TRBJ1-6	TGTGCCAGCAGCGTAAGGGGCTCAGAATCACCCCTCCACTTT	CASSVRGSESPLHF
-	-	TRBV14	TRBJ2-5	TGTGCCAGCAGCCAAGCACAGGGCCGAGAGACCCAGTACTTC	CASSQAQGRETQYF
TRBD1	-	TRBV5-1	TRBJ1-1	TGCGCCAGCAGCCTAAATACAGGGGCGAACACTGAAGCTTTCTTT	CASSLNTGANTEAFF
-	-	TRBV7-9	TRBJ1-1	TGTGCCAGCAGCCACCAGTTCGGGGGGGAGCCCGATCGGAGGGCTTTCTTT	CASSHQFGGEPDRRAFF
TRBD1	-	TRBV29-1	TRBJ2-5	TGCAGCGTAGCCGGGACAGGGAAAGAGACCCAGTACTTC	CSVAGTGKETQYF
TRBD1	-	TRBV18	TRBJ1-1	TGTGCCAGCTCACCATCTCGACAGGGATACACTGAAGCTTTCTTT	CASSPSRQGYTEAFF
-	-	TRBV6-5	TRBJ1-3	TGTGCCAGCAGTTACGCCCGACAATACTCTGGAAACACCATATATTTT	CASSYARQYSGNTIYF
TRBD1	-	TRBV19	TRBJ2-2	TGTGCCAGTAGCCCGGGACAGCCGAACACCGGGGAGCTGTTTTTT	CASSPGQPNTGELFF
TRBD2	-	TRBV7-8	TRBJ2-2	TGTGCCAGCAGCTTAACCCGGGGGGGCCGGACCGGGGAGCTGTTTTTT	CASSLTRGGRTGELFF
-	-	TRBV19	TRBJ1-1	TGTGCCAGTAAAGAAAGAGTGGGGGGGGGCACTGAAGCTTTCTTT	CASKERVGGGTEAFF
TRBD1	-	TRBV11-3	TRBJ2-1	TGTGCCAGCAGCTTAACAGGGGTAACCTACAATGAGCAGTTCTTC	CASSLTGVTYNEQFF
TRBD2	once	TRBV7-3	TRBJ2-2	TGTGCCAGCAGCGTAGGACTAGCGGGGGGGCTGAACACCGGGGAGCTGTTTTTT	CASSVGLAGGLNTGELFF
-	few	TRBV5-1	TRBJ2-3	TGCGCCAGCAGCTTGCTTCGGGACTCCACAGATACGCAGTATTTT	CASSLLRDSTDTQYF
TRBD1	few	TRBV2	TRBJ2-5	TGTGCCAGCAGTGAAGGGGGACAGGGGAGAGAGACCCAGTACTTC	CASSEGGQGRETQYF
TRBD2	-	TRBV7-9	TRBJ2-7	TGTGCCAGCAGCTTAGAAGGCGGGGGGATCTACGAGCAGTACTTC	CASSLEGGGIYEQYF
TRBD1	-	TRBV7-9	TRBJ1-5	TGTGCCAGCAGCTTAGCAGGACAGGCAAATCAGCCCCAGCATTTT	CASSLAGQANQPQHF
-	-	TRBV7-9	TRBJ2-5	TGTGCCAGCAGCTTAGGAGGAGGGGTCGAGACCCAGTACTTC	CASSLGGGVETQYF
TRBD2	once	TRBV2	TRBJ2-1	TGTGCCAGCAGGGACGGGACTAACGGTAGGAATGAGCAGTTCTTC	CASRDGTNGRNEQFF
TRBD1	-	TRBV29-1	TRBJ2-7	TGCAGCGTCGTAAAAGTAGGGACAGCAACCTACGAGCAGTACTTC	CSVVKVGTATYEQYF
TRBD1	-	TRBV4-1	TRBJ1-2	TGCGCCAGCAGCCAAGTGGGGCAGGGGGTCGACTATGGCTACACCTTC	CASSQVGQGVDYGYTF
-	-	TRBV10-3	TRBJ1-2	TGTGCCATCAGTGACAGGATGACTAACTATGGCTACACCTTC	CAISDRMTNYGYTF
TRBD1	-	TRBV27	TRBJ1-5	TGTGCCAGCCGGGTGGGGGGACCGGGACAGGGTAATCAGCCCCAGCATTTT	CASRVGGPGQGNQPQHF
-	-	TRBV11-3	TRBJ1-1	TGTGCCAGCAGTCGGGGGGAGCCGAACACTGAAGCTTTCTTT	CASSRGEPNTEAFF
-	-	TRBV5-8	TRBJ1-6	TGTGCCAGCAGCCTGCCCCGGCCAGGCACAGATTCACCCCTCCACTTT	CASSLPRPGTDSPLHF
TRBD2	-	TRBV7-8	TRBJ2-2	TGTGCCAGCAGCTTTGAACTAGCGGGGTATGCGAACACCGGGGAGCTGTTTTTT	CASSFELAGYANTGELFF
-	-	TRBV10-2	TRBJ2-7	TGCGCCAGCAGTGACATTACTAGGCCGCAAAACGAGCAGTACTTC	CASSDITRPQNEQYF